These 22 T cell receptor beta chains were all obtained from the same sample, sequenced in a study of T cell repertoires in cytomegalovirus infection. TCRdb re-called the reads through MiXCR, storing one row per CDR3 protein. The table includes about a million distinct CDR3 sequences, about a third detected once. These receptors have no known antigen. The sequenced sample was cultured CD8+ T cells from PBMCs, obtained from culture after CMV antigen stimulation. The receptor set was obtained from a human donor in good health (CMV status not recorded). Some clones in this sample may be carry-over from other donors' samples.

The chain couples TRBV13 to TRBJ2-5; D assignment may be TRBD1 or TRBD2 (6 bases each). The CDR3 is made up of 15 amino acids. The germline V gene encodes CDR1 PRHDT and CDR2 FYEKMQ (reference sequence). V was shortened by 5 bases and J by 2 bases, with 15 bases between the two germline ends. CDR3 bases: TGTGCCAGCAGCGCCCGAGGGGGGATGCAAGAGACCCAGTACTTC. It yields the protein CASSARGGMQETQYF.

The chain carries TRBV28 and TRBJ2-3, with D uncertain. The CDR3 extends over 15 amino acids. Germline V gene lookup returns CDR1 MDHEN and CDR2 SYDVKM. V shed 2 bases and J shed 3 bases, with 12 bases lying between them. CDR3 sequence: CASSLKVWSTDTQYF. In DNA form, the CDR3 reads TGTGCCAGCAGTTTAAAGGTGTGGAGTACAGATACGCAGTATTTT.

The V call is TRBV12-5, the J call TRBJ1-4; perhaps TRBD1 as D (5 bases). V was clipped by 1 base and J by 5 bases, with 8 bases between them. Germline V CDR1 and CDR2: LGHNT, FRNRAP. The CDR3 consists of 14 residues. Written as DNA, the CDR3 is TGTGCTAGTGGTTTGGCAGGGCGGAATGAAAAACTGTTTTTT. Protein: CASGLAGRNEKLFF.

This clonotype has just a few counts. The chain joins TRBV27 to TRBJ2-3, with D perhaps TRBD2 (6 bases). V was cut by 4 bases and J by 0 bases, with 17 bases left in between. Germline V gene lookup returns CDR1 MNHEY and CDR2 SMNVEV (reference sequence). The CDR3 consists of 17 residues. CDR3 sequence reads: CASSWLGGATSTDTQYF. The CDR3 DNA sequence: TGTGCCAGCAGTTGGCTAGGAGGGGCTACTAGCACAGATACGCAGTATTTT.

Ten or more counts support this clonotype. This rearrangement joins TRBV12-3 or TRBV12-4 to TRBJ2-2; TRBD1 matches 9 bases. V was pared by 7 bases and J by 0 bases, with 15 bases of the junction left unmatched. The CDR3 loop spans 19 amino acids. CDR3 sequence reads: CASTLTVPTGGPNTGELFF. The CDR3 nucleotides are TGTGCCAGCACTCTTACAGTGCCGACAGGGGGGCCGAACACCGGGGAGCTGTTTTTT.

The rearrangement uses TRBV6-5 and TRBJ2-3; the match to TRBD1 covers 7 bases. CDR1 and CDR2 (germline): MNHEY, SVGAGI. This CDR3 is built from 19 residues. V gave up 2 bases and J gave up 0 bases; unmatched junction bases: 14. CDR3 sequence (DNA): TGTGCCAGCAGTTACGACTCCCAGGGACAGTCCCTGAGCACAGATACGCAGTATTTT. Translation: CASSYDSQGQSLSTDTQYF.

This clonotype appeared a few times. The chain combines TRBV12-3 or TRBV12-4 with TRBJ2-3; weak D call: TRBD2 (5 bases). The CDR3 runs to 13 residues. V was clipped by 5 bases and J by 5 bases, with 11 bases between them. Here the CDR3 DNA reads TGTGCCAGCAGTACCCTGGCGGGAGATACGCAGTATTTT. Protein: CASSTLAGDTQYF.

The chain is built from TRBV28 and TRBJ2-1, with TRBD2 matching over 14 bases. Losses at the gene ends were 6 bases for V and 7 bases for J; bases not matched to a gene: 8. Germline CDR1 is MDHEN and CDR2 is SYDVKM. The CDR3 has 16 residues. CDR3 DNA: TGTGCCAGCAGCCTAGGACTAGCGGGGGGCTGGAATGAGCAGTTCTTC. It codes for CASSLGLAGGWNEQFF.

J is TRBJ1-1 and V is TRBV5-6; D is perhaps TRBD1 (5 bases). Trimming stripped 0 bases from V and 11 bases from J, with 11 bases between. Germline CDR1 SGHDT, CDR2 YYEEEE. The CDR3 sequence is 12 residues long. CDR3 sequence (DNA): TGTGCCAGCAGCTTGGAAGGACCAGGGGCTTTCTTT. It is translated as CASSLEGPGAFF.

In its sample, this clonotype was seen a few times. V gene TRBV19 combines with J gene TRBJ2-1; TRBD1 aligns across 9 bases. The CDR3 runs 15 residues. CDR1 LNHDA and CDR2 SQIVND come from the germline V gene (reference sequence). V was clipped by 2 bases and J by 8 bases; unmatched bases: 7. This CDR3 is CASSIIQGAYDEQFF. For the CDR3, the DNA is TGTGCCAGTAGTATAATACAGGGGGCTTACGATGAGCAGTTCTTC.

The rearrangement joins TRBV7-9 to TRBJ2-1, with D possibly TRBD1 on 5 matching bases. Trimming removed 3 bases at V and 0 bases at J, with 12 bases between. The CDR3 sequence is 16 residues long. The germline V gene has CDR1 SEHNR and CDR2 FQNEAQ (reference sequence). This chain's CDR3 is CASSLAIDSSYNEQFF. The CDR3 nucleotides read TGTGCCAGCAGCTTGGCAATAGACAGCTCCTACAATGAGCAGTTCTTC.

The chain recombines TRBV6-2 or TRBV6-3 with TRBJ2-7; a possible D gene is TRBD1 (6 bases). The germline CDR1 and CDR2 sequences are MNHEY and SVGEGT. This CDR3 has 13 amino acids. V dropped 5 bases and J dropped 0 bases, with 8 bases sitting between them. In DNA, the CDR3 is TGTGCCAGCAGTACGGACAGCTCCTACGAGCAGTACGTC. Translating it yields CASSTDSSYEQYV.

V usage is TRBV20-1 and J usage is TRBJ1-2; TRBD1 is a possible D gene (5 bases). This CDR3 region has 16 residues. V was pared by 1 base and J by 4 bases, with 19 bases between. CDR1 and CDR2 (germline): DFQATT, SNEGSKA (reference sequence). CDR3 in amino acids: CSARVPHAGLFYGYTF. The CDR3 region has the DNA TGCAGTGCTAGAGTCCCCCACGCAGGGCTTTTCTATGGCTACACCTTC.

The rearrangement links TRBV28 to TRBJ2-3; D ambiguous. The CDR3 contains 14 residues. V shed 2 bases and J shed 5 bases, with 11 bases lying between them. CDR1 and CDR2 from the germline V gene are MDHEN and SYDVKM. The CDR3 is CASSLERRGDTQYF. CDR3 bases: TGTGCCAGCAGTTTAGAGAGGCGTGGAGATACGCAGTATTTT.

This clonotype was picked up a small number of times. The rearrangement links TRBV5-5 to TRBJ2-7, with D perhaps TRBD1 (6 bases). V dropped 0 bases and J dropped 0 bases, with 22 bases sitting between them. CDR1 is SGHKS, CDR2 YYEKEE, per germline (reference sequence). The length of the CDR3 is 19 residues. The CDR3 nucleotides are TGTGCCAGCAGCTTGGTTGGGGACATAAGACAGGCGCCCTCCTACGAGCAGTACTTC. As protein: CASSLVGDIRQAPSYEQYF.

The V and J genes are TRBV2 and TRBJ2-2, with TRBD2 matching over 8 bases. V lost 7 bases to trimming and J lost 3 bases; unmatched junction nucleotides: 1. Germline values: CDR1 SNHLY, CDR2 FYNNEI. The CDR3 spans 13 residues. CDR3 protein: CASTGGDTGELFF. The CDR3 DNA sequence: TGTGCCAGCACGGGGGGGGACACCGGGGAGCTGTTTTTT.

As regards this clonotype: Compared with germline, one end of the junction differs, possibly owing to a read error. The chain links TRBV4-1 to TRBJ2-6; 10 nucleotides line up with TRBD1. The CDR3 runs to 19 residues. CDR1 and CDR2 from the germline V gene are MGHRA and YSYEKL. The CDR3 nucleotides read TGCACCAGCAGCGGACGACAGGGGGCTTATTTAACTGGGGCCAACGTCCTGACTTTC. Encoded protein: CTSSGRQGAYLTGANVLTF.

The chain has TRBV27 and TRBJ2-7; TRBD1 is a possible D gene (6 bases). V gave up 6 bases and J gave up 2 bases, with 14 bases separating them. CDR1 is MNHEY, CDR2 SMNVEV, per germline (reference sequence). The CDR3 has 14 amino acids. CDR3 nucleotides: TGTGCCAGCAGCCTCAGGGGCGTAACCTACGAGCAGTACTTC. It is translated as CASSLRGVTYEQYF.

This clonotype has more than one count but fewer than ten. The chain uses TRBV6-5 and TRBJ2-7, with a tentative D call TRBD2 (6 bases). V was pared by 2 bases and J by 2 bases, with 10 bases between. The CDR3 has 14 residues. From germline, CDR1 is MNHEY and CDR2 SVGAGI. This chain's CDR3 is CASSYGSGAYEQYF. The DNA of the CDR3 is TGTGCCAGCAGTTACGGGTCGGGGGCCTACGAGCAGTACTTC.

V gene TRBV10-3 combines with J gene TRBJ2-3; TRBD2 aligns across 12 bases. V trimming: 0 bases; J trimming: 2 bases; junction bases outside the gene matches: 6. This CDR3 region has 18 residues. Germline lookup yields CDR1 ENHRY and CDR2 SYGVKD. The CDR3 bases are TGTGCCATCAGTGAGTCGTGGGCTAGCGGGAGGGACACAGATACGCAGTATTTT. Its protein is CAISESWASGRDTDTQYF.

The chain joins TRBV2 to TRBJ1-4; 10 positions agree with TRBD1. Per the germline V gene, CDR1 is SNHLY and CDR2 is FYNNEI. V was clipped by 9 bases and J by 13 bases; unmatched bases: 14. The CDR3 runs to 14 residues. As DNA, the CDR3 is TGTGCCAGATCATCCGGGACAGGGGAAAGGCGACTGTTTTTT. Its protein product is CARSSGTGERRLFF.

This clonotype was seen more than once but under ten times. The chain has TRBV20-1 and TRBJ2-1; D may be TRBD2 (6 bases). Germline assignment: CDR1 DFQATT and CDR2 SNEGSKA (reference sequence). This CDR3 spans 14 amino acids. With 3 bases removed from V and 4 bases from J, the gap between germline ends came to 13 bases. For the CDR3, the DNA is TGCAGTGCTAGTTTGACTAGTAGTTACAATGAGCAGTTCTTC. Protein: CSASLTSSYNEQFF.